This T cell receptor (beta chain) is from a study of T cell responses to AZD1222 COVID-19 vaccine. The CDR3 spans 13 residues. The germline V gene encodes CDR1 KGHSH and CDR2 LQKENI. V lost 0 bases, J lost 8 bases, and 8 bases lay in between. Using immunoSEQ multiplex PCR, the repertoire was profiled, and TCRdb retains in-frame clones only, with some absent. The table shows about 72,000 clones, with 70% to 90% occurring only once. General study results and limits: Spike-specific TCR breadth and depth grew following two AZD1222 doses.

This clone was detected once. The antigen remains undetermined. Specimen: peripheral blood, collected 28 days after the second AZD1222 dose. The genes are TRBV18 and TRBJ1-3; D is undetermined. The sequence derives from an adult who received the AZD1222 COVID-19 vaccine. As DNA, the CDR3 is TGTGCCAGCTCACCACCCTCCCAGGACACCATATATTTT. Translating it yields CASSPPSQDTIYF.